The TCR beta chain described here comes from a study of HIV-infected patients and healthy controls. All unsorted peripheral T cells were captured because whole blood was used without fractionation. The CDR3 extends over 15 amino acids. Germline lookup yields CDR1 LGHDT and CDR2 YNNKEL (reference sequence). Trimming took 1 base from V and 5 from J, leaving 14 bases between them. In this sample, this clonotype is medium-sized. Reverse transcription used 500 to 550 ng RNA and constant-region primers for alpha and beta. Alpha and beta chain libraries were made separately by chain-specific third strand synthesis with multiplexing indices. Ligation attached cDNA to a 5' RACE adapter that carried a random hexamer and SP2 site. TCRdb passed the 5' RACE reads through MiXCR, listing each CDR3 protein once. Here the sample spans about 17,000 distinct CDR3 sequences, 10% being singletons.

This clonotype was obtained from an adult in good health. The chain is built from TRBV3-1 and TRBJ2-5; D is perhaps TRBD2 (6 bases). The sequencing input was blood. This CDR3 is CASSQGATAGETQYF. Here the CDR3 DNA reads TGTGCCAGCAGCCAAGGTGCAACGGCGGGGGAGACCCAGTACTTC.